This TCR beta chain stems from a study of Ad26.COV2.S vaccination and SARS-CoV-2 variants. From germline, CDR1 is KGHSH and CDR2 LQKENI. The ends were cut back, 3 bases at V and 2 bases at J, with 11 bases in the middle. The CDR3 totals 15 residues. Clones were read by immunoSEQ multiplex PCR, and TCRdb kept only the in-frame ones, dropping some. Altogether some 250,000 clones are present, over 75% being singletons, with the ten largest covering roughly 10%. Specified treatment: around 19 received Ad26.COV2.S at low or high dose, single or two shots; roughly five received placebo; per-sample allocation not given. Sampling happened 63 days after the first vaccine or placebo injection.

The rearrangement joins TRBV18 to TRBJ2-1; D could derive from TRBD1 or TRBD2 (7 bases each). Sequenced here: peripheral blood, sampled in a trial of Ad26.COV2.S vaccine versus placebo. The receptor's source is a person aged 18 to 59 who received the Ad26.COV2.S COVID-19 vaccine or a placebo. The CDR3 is CASSPPGGAYNEQFF. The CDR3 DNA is TGTGCCAGCTCACCCCCAGGGGGGGCCTACAATGAGCAGTTCTTC.